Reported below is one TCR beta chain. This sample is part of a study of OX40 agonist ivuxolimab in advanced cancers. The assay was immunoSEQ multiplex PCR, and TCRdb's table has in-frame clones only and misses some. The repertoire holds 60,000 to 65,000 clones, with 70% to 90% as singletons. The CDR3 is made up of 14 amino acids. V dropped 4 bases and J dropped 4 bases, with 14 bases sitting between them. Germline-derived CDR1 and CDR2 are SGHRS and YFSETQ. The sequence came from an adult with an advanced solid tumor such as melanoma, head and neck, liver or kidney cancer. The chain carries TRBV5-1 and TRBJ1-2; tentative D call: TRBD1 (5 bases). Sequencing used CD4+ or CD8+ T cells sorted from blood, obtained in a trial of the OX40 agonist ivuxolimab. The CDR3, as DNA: TGCGCCAGCAGCCTACCCGACAGCCCCTATGGCTACACCTTC. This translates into CASSLPDSPYGYTF.